One and the same sample provided the 27 T cell receptor beta chains below, sequenced in a study of T-cell reconstitution after alpha-beta-depleted transplantation in children. Unique molecular identifiers were built into the TCRbeta library. TCRdb ran MiXCR on the PCR reads and lists one entry per CDR3 protein. Here the sample spans hundreds of thousands of distinct CDR3 sequences, approximately 12% being singletons. This specimen consisted of PBMCs from the stem cell graft donor, obtained from the stem cell graft. The source of these receptors is a human donor who donated a stem cell graft to a child with combined immunodeficiency.

This clonotype was observed a few times. The rearrangement uses TRBV20-1 and TRBJ2-3; 14 bases match TRBD2. This CDR3 is 17 amino acids long. The V gene's germline CDR1 is DFQATT and CDR2 SNEGSKA (reference sequence). Trimming cost V 5 bases and J 4 bases; bases outside gene matches: 11. The CDR3 DNA follows: TGCAGTGCTCTCACCGTCGGACTAGCGGGAGGAGCAGATACGCAGTATTTT. Its protein is CSALTVGLAGGADTQYF.

This clonotype came up a few times. The chain has TRBV20-1 and TRBJ2-2; tentatively, D is TRBD1 or TRBD2 (5 bases each). The CDR3 is 14 amino acids. Germline CDR1 DFQATT, CDR2 SNEGSKA (reference sequence). V was shortened by 6 bases and J by 1 base, with 12 bases between the two germline ends. CDR3 in DNA: TGCAGTGCCCCGGGACGGGGGAACACCGGGGAGCTGTTTTTT. Translated: CSAPGRGNTGELFF.

J is TRBJ1-3 and V is TRBV12-3 or TRBV12-4, with D possibly TRBD1 on 6 matching bases. V lost 3 bases to trimming and J lost 4 bases, with 10 bases between them. There are 14 residues in the CDR3. Here the CDR3 reads CASSFTGRGNTIYF. The CDR3 DNA reads as TGTGCCAGCAGTTTTACAGGGAGAGGAAACACCATATATTTT.

This clonotype appeared many times. The rearrangement joins TRBV5-1 to TRBJ1-3; D might be TRBD1 (6 bases). The CDR3 consists of 15 residues. The V gene's germline CDR1 is SGHRS and CDR2 YFSETQ. The V and J ends lost 3 bases and 2 bases respectively, with 12 bases between them. DNA of the CDR3: TGCGCCAGCAGCTCCTTACAGGGAACTGGAAACACCATATATTTT. Its protein product is CASSSLQGTGNTIYF. The full variable domain, in which reference TRBV5-1 and TRBJ1-3 provide the parts outside the CDR3, is KAGVTQTPRYLIKTRGQQVTLSCSPISGHRSVSWYQQTPGQGLQFLFEYFSETQRNKGNFPGRFSGRQFSNSRSEMNVSTLELGDSALYLCASSSLQGTGNTIYFGEGSWLTVV.

This chain joins TRBV9 and TRBJ2-1; D not certain. V was clipped by 0 bases and J by 8 bases, with 15 bases between them. Germline CDR1 SGDLS, CDR2 YYNGEE. This CDR3 spans 15 amino acids. The CDR3 region is CASSVAVPGIYEQFF. The CDR3 DNA reads TGTGCCAGCAGCGTAGCTGTTCCGGGTATTTATGAGCAGTTCTTC.

This clonotype was seen at least ten times. This chain joins TRBV9 and TRBJ2-7; D gene unclear. The CDR3 is 11 residues long. V lost 0 bases to trimming and J lost 6 bases, with 4 bases between them. Germline V gene data show CDR1 as SGDLS and CDR2 as YYNGEE. CDR3 amino acids: CASSVGGEQYF. CDR3 in DNA: TGTGCCAGCAGCGTAGGCGGCGAGCAGTACTTC.

There are many counts of this clonotype. V and J are TRBV6-5 and TRBJ1-2; 8 bases are shared with TRBD1. This CDR3 is built from 15 residues. V lost 2 bases, J lost 4 bases, and 6 bases stayed unmatched. CDR1 and CDR2 (germline): MNHEY, SVGAGI. In DNA form, the CDR3 reads TGTGCCAGCAGTTACCGAGGACAGGGATCCTATGGCTACACCTTC. Its translation is CASSYRGQGSYGYTF.

V usage is TRBV4-3 and J usage is TRBJ1-1; D ambiguous. Germline CDR1 reads LGHNA; CDR2 reads YSLEER. This CDR3 region has 14 residues. Trimming pared 1 base from V and 4 bases from J, leaving 10 bases between. CDR3 loop: CASSQVLLGTEAFF. The CDR3 nucleotides are TGCGCCAGCAGCCAAGTCCTCCTAGGCACTGAAGCTTTCTTT.

This clonotype was observed a handful of times. The chain employs TRBV30 and TRBJ2-3, with 8 nucleotides matching TRBD2. CDR3 length equals 15 residues. V was clipped by 2 bases and J by 3 bases; unmatched bases: 7. Looked up from germline, CDR1 is GTSNPN and CDR2 is SVGIG (reference sequence). As DNA, the CDR3 is TGTGCCTGGAGTCCCAGCGGGAGTGGTACAGATACGCAGTATTTT. This codes for CAWSPSGSGTDTQYF. The complete variable domain, with remaining parts taken from reference TRBV30 and TRBJ2-3, reads SQTIHQWPATLVQPVGSPLSLECTVEGTSNPNLYWYRQAAGRGLQLLFYSVGIGQISSEVPQNLSASRPQDRQFILSSKKLLLSDSGFYLCAWSPSGSGTDTQYFGPGTRLTVL.

At least ten counts were recorded for this clonotype. This sequence joins TRBV12-3 or TRBV12-4 and TRBJ2-7; D may be TRBD1 (6 bases). V lost 0 bases to trimming and J lost 6 bases, with 27 bases between them. The CDR3 covers 19 residues. As DNA, the CDR3 is TGTGCCAGCAGTTTAGCTCGATTTTCGACAGGAGAGGATGAAGGCGAGCAGTACTTC. Protein: CASSLARFSTGEDEGEQYF.

The gene calls are TRBV20-1 and TRBJ2-5; 8 nucleotides line up with TRBD2. The CDR3 length is 16 residues. The V gene's germline CDR1 is DFQATT and CDR2 SNEGSKA (reference sequence). J was trimmed by 2 bases and V by 1 base; bases with no gene match: 9. The CDR3 reads CSARVGLAGLQETQYF. The DNA of the CDR3 is TGCAGTGCTAGAGTGGGGCTAGCGGGTTTACAAGAGACCCAGTACTTC.

V gene TRBV12-3 or TRBV12-4 combines with J gene TRBJ1-5; tentative D call: TRBD1 (5 bases). Trimming took 1 base from V and 9 from J, leaving 10 bases between them. The CDR3 runs to 13 residues. The CDR3 loop reads CASSLGGEGPQHF. The CDR3, as DNA: TGTGCCAGCAGTTTAGGAGGGGAAGGGCCCCAGCATTTT.

This chain links TRBV6-5 with TRBJ1-1; the match to TRBD1 covers 7 bases. Losses at the gene ends were 6 bases for V and 10 bases for J; bases not matched to a gene: 5. The CDR3 contains 11 residues. Germline V CDR1 and CDR2: MNHEY, SVGAGI. The CDR3 DNA follows: TGTGCCAGCAGGGGTGGGACAGCAGCTTTCTTT. The encoded protein is CASRGGTAAFF.

This clonotype was detected ten times or more. This chain uses TRBV27 with TRBJ2-3; 10 bases match TRBD2. This CDR3 is 16 amino acids long. The ends lost 5 bases at V and 0 bases at J; junction bases unmatched: 5. The germline V gene has CDR1 MNHEY and CDR2 SMNVEV (reference sequence). The CDR3 protein is CASSIGGLASTDTQYF. Here the CDR3 DNA reads TGTGCCAGCAGTATAGGGGGACTAGCGAGCACAGATACGCAGTATTTT.

The chain couples TRBV20-1 to TRBJ2-1, with 8 bases identical to TRBD2. Germline-derived CDR1 and CDR2 are DFQATT and SNEGSKA (reference sequence). CDR3 length: 16 residues. Trimming removed 0 bases from V and 4 bases from J; junction bases left unmatched: 8. For the CDR3, the DNA is TGCAGTGCTAGAGATCGTCGGGGGGGGCTTTACAATGAGCAGTTCTTC. Translating gives CSARDRRGGLYNEQFF.

The genes are TRBV5-1 and TRBJ2-2, with D maybe TRBD2 (5 bases). The CDR3 has 14 residues. Germline loops: CDR1 SGHRS, CDR2 YFSETQ. V was cut by 5 bases and J by 1 base, with 9 bases left in between. The CDR3 DNA reads TGCGCCAGCAGGGGCCGGGAGAACACCGGGGAGCTGTTTTTT. Amino acid sequence: CASRGRENTGELFF.

This clonotype has a handful of counts. The chain uses TRBV6-1 and TRBJ1-4, with TRBD1 identical over 10 bases. In germline, CDR1 is MNHNS, CDR2 SASEGT. After removal of 6 bases from V and 5 bases from J, the junction contained 6 bases not matched to a gene. The CDR3 is 15 amino acids. As DNA, the CDR3 is TGTGCCAGCAGAGTACGGACAGGGGGGAATGAAAAACTGTTTTTT. Residues: CASRVRTGGNEKLFF.

The CDR3: CASSYRPGVGQPQHF. CDR3 DNA: TGTGCCAGCAGTTATCGGCCAGGGGTTGGCCAGCCCCAGCATTTT. The rearrangement uses TRBV6-5 and TRBJ1-5, with D perhaps TRBD1 (6 bases). V lost 3 bases and J lost 7, with 16 bases in between. Germline V gives CDR1 MNHEY, CDR2 SVGAGI. This CDR3 has 15 residues.

The gene calls are TRBV7-8 and TRBJ1-4; maybe TRBD1 (6 bases). CDR1 and CDR2 (germline): SGHVS, FQNEAQ. There are 15 residues in the CDR3. V lost 2 bases, J lost 8 bases, and 15 bases lay in between. The CDR3 nucleotides read TGTGCCAGCAGCTTAAGGAGTCAGGGGAGGGAAAAACTGTTTTTT. It is translated as CASSLRSQGREKLFF.

The sample holds a few counts of this clonotype. The chain recombines TRBV27 with TRBJ2-7, with TRBD2 matching 13 bases. CDR1 is MNHEY and CDR2 is SMNVEV in the germline V gene (reference sequence). This CDR3 region has 18 residues. V was clipped by 4 bases and J by 7 bases; unmatched bases: 16. The CDR3 region is CASSSGTSGTLSGWEQYF. The CDR3 coding sequence is TGTGCCAGCAGTTCAGGGACTAGCGGGACGCTCTCGGGATGGGAGCAGTACTTC.

The V and J genes are TRBV5-6 and TRBJ2-3, with 12 bases that match TRBD2. CDR3 length: 19 amino acids. CDR1 and CDR2 from the germline V gene are SGHDT and YYEEEE. V shed 3 bases, J shed 2 bases, and the junction held 13 bases outside the gene matches. Here the CDR3 DNA reads TGTGCCAGCAGCTCAACTACCCAGCTAGCGGGAGGGAACACAGATACGCAGTATTTT. Translating gives CASSSTTQLAGGNTDTQYF.

This clonotype was counted between two and nine times. The gene calls are TRBV24-1 and TRBJ2-3; D not certain. Trimming stripped 5 bases from V and 2 bases from J, with 19 bases between. Germline V gene sequence: CDR1 KGHDR, CDR2 SFDVKD. The CDR3 contains 17 residues. This chain's CDR3 is CATSAPSLTWPTDTQYF. DNA of the CDR3: TGTGCCACCAGTGCCCCCTCCTTGACATGGCCCACAGATACGCAGTATTTT.

The table lists this clonotype with a few counts. One end of the junction does not line up with germline, which may come from a read error. This chain uses TRBV7-7 with TRBJ2-5; 10 bases map to TRBD2. Germline CDR1 reads SSHAT; CDR2 reads FNYEAQ (reference sequence). This CDR3 is built from 18 residues. This chain's CDR3 is CASSLALAGFAGSETQYF. The DNA for the CDR3 is TGTGCTAGCAGCTTAGCACTAGCGGGGTTCGCGGGGTCCGAGACCCAGTACTTC. Complete variable domain (other parts from reference TRBV7-7 and TRBJ2-5): GAGVSQSPRYKVTKRGQDVTLRCDPISSHATLYWYQQALGQGPEFLTYFNYEAQPDKSGLPSDRFSAERPEGSISTLTIQRTEQRDSAMYRCASSLALAGFAGSETQYFGPGTRLLVL.

In its sample, this clonotype was seen a few times. This chain uses TRBV15 with TRBJ2-5; 7 bases agree with TRBD1. The germline V gene has CDR1 LNHNV and CDR2 YYDKDF (reference sequence). Germline trimming cut 4 bases from V and 2 bases from J; bases unmatched to any gene: 10. The CDR3 contains 16 residues. The CDR3 coding sequence is TGTGCCACCAGCATCCGTTGGGACAGTGAGCAAGAGACCCAGTACTTC. It yields the protein CATSIRWDSEQETQYF.

This clonotype has ten or more counts. The genes are TRBV7-2 and TRBJ2-4; D is undetermined. V lost 4 bases, J lost 0 bases, and 7 bases lay in between. The CDR3 is 14 amino acids. The germline V gene encodes CDR1 SGHTA and CDR2 FQGNSA. CDR3 nucleotide sequence: TGTGCCAGCAGCTACAGCCTAGCCAAAAACATTCAGTACTTC. Translation gives CASSYSLAKNIQYF.

This clonotype showed up just a few times. The chain combines TRBV20-1 with TRBJ2-2, with TRBD1 matching 7 bases. Per germline, CDR1 DFQATT and CDR2 SNEGSKA (reference sequence). The V and J ends lost 5 bases and 3 bases, in that order; junction bases with no gene match: 6. The CDR3 extends over 14 amino acids. CDR3 region: CSAARDRDTGELFF. The CDR3 bases are TGCAGTGCTGCCCGAGACAGGGACACCGGGGAGCTGTTTTTT.

A few counts support this clonotype. The chain uses TRBV29-1 and TRBJ1-1; 7 bases fit TRBD1. V lost 7 bases and J lost 1; bases outside the gene matches: 6. The CDR3 runs 13 residues. Per the germline V gene, CDR1 is SQVTM and CDR2 is ANQGSEA. The CDR3 coding sequence is TGCAGCGGATGGGACAGAAAGAACACTGAAGCTTTCTTT. It yields the protein CSGWDRKNTEAFF.